The rows below give T cell receptor beta chains drawn from one sample of a study of technical replicates of blood from a handful of donors. The repertoire was sequenced with immunoSEQ multiplex PCR; TCRdb's copy has only in-frame clones and lacks some. Of 45,000 to 65,000 clones detected, 90% to 95% appear once; the ten largest clones hold about 3%. The sample consisted of PBMCs. These receptors were obtained from a human donor in good health. Some clones in this sample may be carry-over from other donors' samples. Both conserved end residues are part of each CDR3. The D gene is left open where the match is weak. The size of a clone is reported for some rows only, either as once, few or many, or as a class for expanded clones.

V gene: TRBV9; clone size: .; D gene: TRBD1; J gene: TRBJ1-6; CDR3 DNA: TGTGCCAGCAGCGTAGAGGACAGGATAGGCTCACCCCTCCACTTT; CDR3 protein: CASSVEDRIGSPLHF
V gene: TRBV7-3; clone size: .; D gene: .; J gene: TRBJ2-1; CDR3 DNA: TGTGCCAGCAGCTTAGGCTCGAGGGGGTCTGGCGGAAAGCAGTTCTTC; CDR3 protein: CASSLGSRGSGGKQFF
V gene: TRBV2; clone size: .; D gene: .; J gene: TRBJ2-2; CDR3 DNA: TGTGCCACCCAAGGACAGCCCACCGGGGAGCTGTTTTTT; CDR3 protein: CATQGQPTGELFF
V gene: TRBV5-4; clone size: .; D gene: TRBD2; J gene: TRBJ2-1; CDR3 DNA: TGTGCCAGCAGCCCAGGACTAGAAAGGAATGAGCAGTTCTTC; CDR3 protein: CASSPGLERNEQFF
V gene: TRBV9; clone size: .; D gene: TRBD1; J gene: TRBJ2-7; CDR3 DNA: TGTGCCAGCAGCGTTCGACCTGGACAGGGCAACTACGAGCAGTACTTC; CDR3 protein: CASSVRPGQGNYEQYF
V gene: TRBV4-1; clone size: .; D gene: .; J gene: TRBJ2-5; CDR3 DNA: TGCGCCAGCAGCCAAGGACTTAACCAAGAGACCCAGTACTTC; CDR3 protein: CASSQGLNQETQYF
V gene: TRBV7-2; clone size: .; D gene: .; J gene: TRBJ2-5; CDR3 DNA: TGTGCCAGCAGCTTGGAGGCCGGCCAGTACTTC; CDR3 protein: CASSLEAGQYF
V gene: TRBV19; clone size: .; D gene: .; J gene: TRBJ2-7; CDR3 DNA: TGTGCCAGTAGTAAGGGCCGGACAGCTTCCTACGAGCAGTACTTC; CDR3 protein: CASSKGRTASYEQYF
V gene: TRBV13; clone size: .; D gene: .; J gene: TRBJ2-4; CDR3 DNA: TGTGCCAGCAGCTCGACAGGGGAGGGGTCCAAAAACATTCAGTACTTC; CDR3 protein: CASSSTGEGSKNIQYF
V gene: TRBV6-5; clone size: .; D gene: .; J gene: TRBJ1-1; CDR3 DNA: TGTGCCAGCAGTCCGTTGCTCTCGGGGGACACTGAAGCTTTCTTT; CDR3 protein: CASSPLLSGDTEAFF
V gene: TRBV4-1; clone size: .; D gene: .; J gene: TRBJ2-3; CDR3 DNA: TGCGCCAGCAGCCAAGCCGAGGACACAGATACGCAGTATTTT; CDR3 protein: CASSQAEDTDTQYF
V gene: TRBV4-2; clone size: .; D gene: TRBD1; J gene: TRBJ1-1; CDR3 DNA: TGTGCCAGCAGCCAAGATTTGACAGGGGCTATGAACACTGAAGCTTTCTTT; CDR3 protein: CASSQDLTGAMNTEAFF
V gene: TRBV14; clone size: few; D gene: .; J gene: TRBJ1-3; CDR3 DNA: TGTGCCAGCCGCTCTGGAAACACCATATATTTT; CDR3 protein: CASRSGNTIYF
V gene: TRBV5-1; clone size: .; D gene: .; J gene: TRBJ2-5; CDR3 DNA: TGCGCCAGCAGCTTGGGTAGCGGTGAGGAGACCCAGTACTTC; CDR3 protein: CASSLGSGEETQYF
V gene: TRBV7-2; clone size: once; D gene: .; J gene: TRBJ1-1; CDR3 DNA: TGTGCCAGCAGCTTAGCGCGGCAGTTCACTGAAGCTTTCTTT; CDR3 protein: CASSLARQFTEAFF
V gene: TRBV30; clone size: .; D gene: TRBD2; J gene: TRBJ2-3; CDR3 DNA: TGTGCCTGGAGTCTAGCGGGAGCAGATACGCAGTATTTT; CDR3 protein: CAWSLAGADTQYF
V gene: TRBV9; clone size: .; D gene: .; J gene: TRBJ2-2; CDR3 DNA: TGTGCCAGCAGCGTAATCAGCACCGGGGAGCTGTTTTTT; CDR3 protein: CASSVISTGELFF
V gene: TRBV5-6; clone size: once; D gene: TRBD2; J gene: TRBJ2-3; CDR3 DNA: TGTGCCAGCAGCTTACGCACTAGCGTAACCGGCACAGATACGCAGTATTTT; CDR3 protein: CASSLRTSVTGTDTQYF
V gene: TRBV4-1; clone size: .; D gene: TRBD1; J gene: TRBJ2-5; CDR3 DNA: TGCGCCAGCAGCCCCGACAGGGTGGGCCAAGAGACCCAGTACTTC; CDR3 protein: CASSPDRVGQETQYF
V gene: TRBV11-3; clone size: .; D gene: .; J gene: TRBJ2-7; CDR3 DNA: TGTGCCAGCAGCTTAGATGCCAGATCCTACGAGCAGTACTTC; CDR3 protein: CASSLDARSYEQYF
V gene: TRBV18; clone size: .; D gene: TRBD2; J gene: TRBJ2-5; CDR3 DNA: TGTGCCAGCTCACCACCGCGGCTAGCGGGTCAAGAGACCCAGTACTTC; CDR3 protein: CASSPPRLAGQETQYF
V gene: TRBV5-8; clone size: .; D gene: TRBD1; J gene: TRBJ1-2; CDR3 DNA: TGTGCCAGCAGCACAGGACAGGGTGGCTATGGCTACACCTTC; CDR3 protein: CASSTGQGGYGYTF
V gene: TRBV6-1; clone size: .; D gene: TRBD1; J gene: TRBJ2-7; CDR3 DNA: TGTGCCAGCAGCCCCGGGACAGGGGTCTACGAGCAGTACTTC; CDR3 protein: CASSPGTGVYEQYF
V gene: TRBV2; clone size: .; D gene: TRBD1; J gene: TRBJ1-6; CDR3 DNA: TGTGCCAGCAGTCTCCAGGGGGTTAGAAATTCACCCCTCCACTTT; CDR3 protein: CASSLQGVRNSPLHF
V gene: TRBV25-1; clone size: .; D gene: .; J gene: TRBJ2-2; CDR3 DNA: TGTGCCAGCAGTGGACCCGGGGGGCGTTTCACCGGGGAGCTGTTTTTT; CDR3 protein: CASSGPGGRFTGELFF
V gene: TRBV30; clone size: .; D gene: .; J gene: TRBJ2-3; CDR3 DNA: TGTGCCTGGAGTCGGATGACGGGAGTTACAGATACGCAGTATTTT; CDR3 protein: CAWSRMTGVTDTQYF
V gene: TRBV6-5; clone size: .; D gene: .; J gene: TRBJ1-5; CDR3 DNA: TGTGCCAGCAGGAGGGATAGCAATCAGCCCCAGCATTTT; CDR3 protein: CASRRDSNQPQHF
V gene: TRBV4-2; clone size: .; D gene: .; J gene: TRBJ2-2; CDR3 DNA: TGTGCCAGCAACATTAACGGACACCTGAACACCGGGGAGCTGTTTTTT; CDR3 protein: CASNINGHLNTGELFF
V gene: TRBV6-1; clone size: .; D gene: .; J gene: TRBJ2-5; CDR3 DNA: TGTGCCACCTACGAGAGGAGAGAGACCCAGTACTTC; CDR3 protein: CATYERRETQYF
V gene: TRBV6-6; clone size: .; D gene: .; J gene: TRBJ2-3; CDR3 DNA: TGTGCCAGCAGTCTTGGACTCACCACAGATACGCAGTATTTT; CDR3 protein: CASSLGLTTDTQYF
V gene: TRBV5-7; clone size: .; D gene: .; J gene: TRBJ2-2; CDR3 DNA: TGTGCCACCCGGGCGGGCACCGGGGAGCTGTTTTTT; CDR3 protein: CATRAGTGELFF
V gene: TRBV7-9; clone size: once; D gene: .; J gene: TRBJ2-7; CDR3 DNA: TGTGCCAGCAGCTTAAGTAGCAGCTACGAGCAGTACTTC; CDR3 protein: CASSLSSSYEQYF
V gene: TRBV4-2; clone size: .; D gene: .; J gene: TRBJ2-7; CDR3 DNA: TGTGCCAGCAGCCAAGAGCACAGGGACTACGAGCAGTACTTC; CDR3 protein: CASSQEHRDYEQYF
V gene: TRBV5-4; clone size: .; D gene: TRBD2; J gene: TRBJ2-7; CDR3 DNA: TGTGCCAGCAGCTTGAGCAGCGGGAGGGCCTGGGAGCAGTACTTC; CDR3 protein: CASSLSSGRAWEQYF
V gene: TRBV5-4; clone size: .; D gene: .; J gene: TRBJ2-2; CDR3 DNA: TGTGCCAGCAGCTTGGATTCAGGATCTGCCGGGGAGCTGTTTTTT; CDR3 protein: CASSLDSGSAGELFF
V gene: TRBV11-1; clone size: .; D gene: TRBD1; J gene: TRBJ2-7; CDR3 DNA: TGTGCCAGCAGCCCCGGACAGGGGACCTACGAGCAGTACTTC; CDR3 protein: CASSPGQGTYEQYF
V gene: TRBV7-2; clone size: .; D gene: TRBD2; J gene: TRBJ2-2; CDR3 DNA: TGTGCCAGCAGCTTAGCGGGGGGGTTCGGCACCGGGGAGCTGTTTTTT; CDR3 protein: CASSLAGGFGTGELFF
V gene: TRBV2; clone size: .; D gene: .; J gene: TRBJ2-7; CDR3 DNA: TGTGCCAGCAAGGCGGAAGCAACCTACGAGCAGTACTTC; CDR3 protein: CASKAEATYEQYF
V gene: TRBV11-3; clone size: .; D gene: .; J gene: TRBJ2-1; CDR3 DNA: TGTGCCAGCAGTAGACTAGGTCGTAACGGTGAGCAGTTCTTC; CDR3 protein: CASSRLGRNGEQFF
V gene: TRBV11-2; clone size: .; D gene: TRBD2; J gene: TRBJ2-7; CDR3 DNA: TGTGCCAGCAGCTTATTGCTAGCGGGAGTGTACGAGCAGTACTTC; CDR3 protein: CASSLLLAGVYEQYF
V gene: TRBV9; clone size: once; D gene: TRBD1; J gene: TRBJ2-2; CDR3 DNA: TGTGCCAGCAGCACCAATCCGGACAGGGCGGGCACCGGGGAGCTGTTTTTT; CDR3 protein: CASSTNPDRAGTGELFF
V gene: TRBV19; clone size: .; D gene: .; J gene: TRBJ1-2; CDR3 DNA: TGTGCCAGTAGTCCCGAGACAGCTCCTTTCGGCTACACCTTC; CDR3 protein: CASSPETAPFGYTF
V gene: TRBV7-3; clone size: .; D gene: TRBD2; J gene: TRBJ2-5; CDR3 DNA: TGTGCCAGCAGCTTAATCGTTAGGCGGGGGGGTCAAGAGACCCAGTACTTC; CDR3 protein: CASSLIVRRGGQETQYF
V gene: TRBV6-5; clone size: .; D gene: TRBD2; J gene: TRBJ2-1; CDR3 DNA: TGTGCCAGCAGTATAGCGGGATATGAGCAGTTCTTC; CDR3 protein: CASSIAGYEQFF
V gene: TRBV7-2; clone size: .; D gene: .; J gene: TRBJ2-7; CDR3 DNA: TGTGCCAGCAGCTTAGCGGAAGCAGGGACCTACGAGCAGTACTTC; CDR3 protein: CASSLAEAGTYEQYF
V gene: TRBV5-4; clone size: .; D gene: .; J gene: TRBJ2-7; CDR3 DNA: TGTGCCAGCAGCCAATCTCCGGGACAAGAGCAGTACTTC; CDR3 protein: CASSQSPGQEQYF
V gene: TRBV5-6; clone size: .; D gene: TRBD2; J gene: TRBJ2-1; CDR3 DNA: TGTGCCAGCAGCTTTCGTCTAGCGGACCCGTACAATGAGCAGTTCTTC; CDR3 protein: CASSFRLADPYNEQFF
V gene: TRBV6-1; clone size: .; D gene: .; J gene: TRBJ1-1; CDR3 DNA: TGTGCCAGCAGTGATCACATGAACACTGAAGCTTTCTTT; CDR3 protein: CASSDHMNTEAFF
V gene: TRBV5-1; clone size: .; D gene: .; J gene: TRBJ1-1; CDR3 DNA: TGCGCCAGCAGCTTGGCTTTTGTCGGGGTCACTGAAGCTTTCTTT; CDR3 protein: CASSLAFVGVTEAFF
V gene: TRBV11-2; clone size: .; D gene: .; J gene: TRBJ1-3; CDR3 DNA: TGTGCCAGCAGCTTTCAGTCCAATAGGGGCTCTGGAAACACCATATATTTT; CDR3 protein: CASSFQSNRGSGNTIYF
V gene: TRBV7-9; clone size: .; D gene: .; J gene: TRBJ2-2; CDR3 DNA: TGTGCCCTGCCAGGGAACACCGGGGAGCTGTTTTTT; CDR3 protein: CALPGNTGELFF
V gene: TRBV6-1; clone size: once; D gene: .; J gene: TRBJ1-5; CDR3 DNA: TGTGCCAGCAGGAGGGCGGGGAACAATCAGCCCCAGCATTTT; CDR3 protein: CASRRAGNNQPQHF
V gene: TRBV2; clone size: .; D gene: TRBD1; J gene: TRBJ1-4; CDR3 DNA: TGTGCCAGCAGACCGGGACAGTCTAATGAAAAACTGTTTTTT; CDR3 protein: CASRPGQSNEKLFF
V gene: TRBV30; clone size: once; D gene: .; J gene: TRBJ2-2; CDR3 DNA: TGTGCCTGGAATAGCGGCAATGGTGACGGGGAGCTGTTTTTT; CDR3 protein: CAWNSGNGDGELFF
V gene: TRBV11-3; clone size: .; D gene: .; J gene: TRBJ1-1; CDR3 DNA: TGTGCCAGCAGCCCCCCTCTAGCTCCGAACACTGAAGCTTTCTTT; CDR3 protein: CASSPPLAPNTEAFF
V gene: TRBV7-2; clone size: .; D gene: .; J gene: TRBJ1-6; CDR3 DNA: TGTGCCAGCAGCCTTCTAGCACCTCACTCCTATAATTCACCCCTCCACTTT; CDR3 protein: CASSLLAPHSYNSPLHF
V gene: TRBV7-2; clone size: .; D gene: .; J gene: TRBJ2-7; CDR3 DNA: TGTGCCAGCAGCTTAGTAGGGGGTTTGGGGCGATACGAGCAGTACTTC; CDR3 protein: CASSLVGGLGRYEQYF
V gene: TRBV9; clone size: .; D gene: TRBD1; J gene: TRBJ1-4; CDR3 DNA: TGTGCCAGCAGCCCCCAGGGGACAGGGGGCGAGGCGACTAATGAAAAACTGTTTTTT; CDR3 protein: CASSPQGTGGEATNEKLFF
V gene: TRBV6-6; clone size: .; D gene: .; J gene: TRBJ1-1; CDR3 DNA: TGTGCCAGCAGTTACTCGACAGGTGGGGGAACTGAAGCTTTCTTT; CDR3 protein: CASSYSTGGGTEAFF
V gene: TRBV6-5; clone size: .; D gene: .; J gene: TRBJ1-1; CDR3 DNA: TGTGCCAGCAGTCTTCGGCAGCGGAACACTGAAGCTTTCTTT; CDR3 protein: CASSLRQRNTEAFF